A selection of T cell receptor beta chains follows, all from one sample in a study of blood T cell repertoires in COVID-19. The method was immunoSEQ multiplex PCR; TCRdb's version includes in-frame clones alone and lacks a portion of them. The data hold around 140,000 clones, with about 91% observed a single time. Material for sequencing was peripheral blood. These TCRs come from a man aged 50 to 60 with acute or convalescent COVID-19. CDR3s include the opening cysteine and the closing phenylalanine or tryptophan. The D gene is left open where the match is weak. Clone size, where shown, is once, few, many, or a class for clones that have expanded.

d_call	clone_size	v_call	j_call	cdr3_nt	cdr3_aa
TRBD2	.	TRBV28	TRBJ2-5	TGTGCCAGCAGTTTATTTCGGCTCGTAGCGGGAGTTAGAGAGACCCAGTACTTC	CASSLFRLVAGVRETQYF
TRBD1	once	TRBV7-8	TRBJ2-3	TGTGCCAGCAGCTTCTGGACAGGAACAGATACGCAGTATTTT	CASSFWTGTDTQYF
TRBD2	.	TRBV28	TRBJ2-1	TGTGCCAGCAGTCCCCAAAAGACTAGCGGGGCCTACAATGAGCAGTTCTTC	CASSPQKTSGAYNEQFF
TRBD1	.	TRBV10-3	TRBJ2-2	TGTGCCATCAACAGGGGTAACACCGGGGAGCTGTTTTTT	CAINRGNTGELFF
TRBD1	.	TRBV28	TRBJ2-1	TGTGCCAGCAGGTCGGGACAGGAAGGAAGGTTCTTC	CASRSGQEGRFF
.	few	TRBV9	TRBJ1-2	TGTGCCAGCAGCGCCATCCCTCAGGCTACAAACACCTTC	CASSAIPQATNTF
.	.	TRBV27	TRBJ1-1	TGTGCCAGCAGTTTTCACAGGGCGAACACTGAAGCTTTCTTT	CASSFHRANTEAFF
TRBD1	.	TRBV28	TRBJ1-1	TGTGCCAGCAGCTATTACCAATCGGGGACAGGGGTACAAGCTTTCTTT	CASSYYQSGTGVQAFF
TRBD2	.	TRBV7-7	TRBJ2-2	TGTGCTAGCAGCTTAGCGGGGGCAGAGAACACCGGGGAGCTGTTTTTT	CASSLAGAENTGELFF
.	.	TRBV15	TRBJ2-3	TGTGCCACCAGCAGAGGCCTAGAGTATAGCACAGATACGCAGTATTTT	CATSRGLEYSTDTQYF
.	.	TRBV3-1/TRBV3-2	TRBJ1-1	TGTGCCAGCAGCTCCCGCCAGGGAGGGAACACTGAAGCTTTCTTT	CASSSRQGGNTEAFF